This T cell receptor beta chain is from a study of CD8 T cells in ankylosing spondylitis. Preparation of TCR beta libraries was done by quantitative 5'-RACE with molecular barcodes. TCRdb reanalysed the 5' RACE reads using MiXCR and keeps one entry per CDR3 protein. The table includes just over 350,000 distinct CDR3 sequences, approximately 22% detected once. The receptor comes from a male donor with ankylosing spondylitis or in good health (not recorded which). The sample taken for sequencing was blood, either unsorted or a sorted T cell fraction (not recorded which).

CDR3 nucleotides: TGTGCCACCAGCGTGCTCGGGAGGAAGGATGAAAAACTGTTTTTT. Translating it yields CATSVLGRKDEKLFF. The rearrangement uses TRBV15 and TRBJ1-4; D remains ambiguous. The CDR3 is made up of 15 amino acids. V lost 5 bases to trimming and J lost 6 bases, with 16 bases between them. Germline assignment: CDR1 LNHNV and CDR2 YYDKDF (reference sequence).